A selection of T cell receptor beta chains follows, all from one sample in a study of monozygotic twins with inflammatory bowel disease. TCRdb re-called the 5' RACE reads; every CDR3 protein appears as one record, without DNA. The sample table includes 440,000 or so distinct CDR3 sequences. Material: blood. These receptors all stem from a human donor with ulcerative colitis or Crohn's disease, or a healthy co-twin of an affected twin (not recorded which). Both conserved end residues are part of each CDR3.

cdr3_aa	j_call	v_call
CASSFHTITNTGELFF	TRBJ2-2	TRBV28
CASSSGDRGFGNTQYF	TRBJ2-3	TRBV5-1
CSVARQGPYNEQFF	TRBJ2-1	TRBV29-1
CATLQRGPTYNEQFF	TRBJ2-1	TRBV10-3
CSASKLNEQFF	TRBJ2-1	TRBV20-1
CASSLGLSGGVDNEQFF	TRBJ2-1	TRBV5-1
CASSSSGVMETQYF	TRBJ2-5	TRBV12-3/TRBV12-4
CASSLALEGTEAFF	TRBJ1-1	TRBV5-1
CASSDTGGQGMKRPQHF	TRBJ1-5	TRBV12-3/TRBV12-4
CSAREGGIKTQYF	TRBJ2-5	TRBV20-1
CASSLVAGPSYEQYF	TRBJ2-7	TRBV5-4
CASSSGLDGGETQYF	TRBJ2-5	TRBV5-1
CASSLWGRAYNEQFF	TRBJ2-1	TRBV28
CASSLDPGDTEAFF	TRBJ1-1	TRBV5-6
CASSLLYRRELFF	TRBJ2-2	TRBV5-8
CASSQFNRAPGTEAFF	TRBJ1-1	TRBV3-1
CASSWGRLGTDTQYF	TRBJ2-3	TRBV7-2
CASSYGQGAIGTEAFF	TRBJ1-1	TRBV10-2
CAISEGQGANYGYTF	TRBJ1-2	TRBV10-3
CASSLSTVDTGELFF	TRBJ2-2	TRBV5-6
CASSERGRSSDEQYF	TRBJ2-7	TRBV6-1
CASSSTPGGRTFTGELFF	TRBJ2-2	TRBV6-5